One and the same sample provided the 5 T cell receptor beta chains below, sequenced in a study of technical replicates of blood from a handful of donors. Assay: immunoSEQ multiplex PCR; the TCRdb copy retains only in-frame clones and omits some. Seen here are tens of thousands of clones, 85% to 95% observed once, and the top ten hold 0.24%. Sequencing used T cells isolated from PBMCs. These receptors all stem from a human donor in good health.

CDR3 region: CASSPPGRGSTDTQYF. The CDR3 DNA reads TGTGCCAGCAGTCCCCCAGGGAGGGGTTCTACAGATACGCAGTATTTT. The V call is TRBV6-6, the J call TRBJ2-3; 7 nucleotides line up with TRBD2. The CDR3 is 16 amino acids. V was pared by 5 bases and J by 3 bases, with 11 bases of the junction left unmatched. CDR1 and CDR2 from the germline V gene are MNHNY and SVGAGI (reference sequence).

The chain employs TRBV2 and TRBJ1-2; no clear D gene. The CDR3 contains 15 residues. V lost 8 bases and J lost 6, with 22 bases in between. Per germline, CDR1 SNHLY and CDR2 FYNNEI. CDR3 loop: CASFSRGLESDGYTF. As DNA, the CDR3 is TGTGCCAGCTTCAGTAGAGGGCTGGAATCAGATGGCTACACCTTC.

The rearrangement links TRBV12-5 to TRBJ2-1; 11 nucleotides align to TRBD2. The V and J ends lost 7 bases and 3 bases, in that order; junction bases with no gene match: 5. CDR3 size: 15 residues. Per germline, CDR1 LGHNT and CDR2 FRNRAP. The CDR3 nucleotides are TGTGCTAGTGCTCCGGGACTAGCGGTCTACAATGAGCAGTTCTTC. Translation: CASAPGLAVYNEQFF.

This chain uses TRBV28 with TRBJ2-5; TRBD1 might be the D (5 bases). CDR3 length equals 14 residues. Deletions cut 4 bases from V and 6 bases from J, with 15 bases between. The V gene's germline CDR1 is MDHEN and CDR2 SYDVKM. In nucleotides, the CDR3 is TGTGCCAGCAGTTCCCTAACAGGCCCCAAGACCCAGTACTTC. Amino acid sequence: CASSSLTGPKTQYF. Using reference TRBV28 and TRBJ2-5 for the parts outside the CDR3, the full variable domain is DVKVTQSSRYLVKRTGEKVFLECVQDMDHENMFWYRQDPGLGLRLIYFSYDVKMKEKGDIPEGYSVSREKKERFSLILESASTNQTSMYLCASSSLTGPKTQYFGPGTRLLVL.

This chain joins TRBV21-1 and TRBJ1-5. TRBV21-1 is a pseudogene. The CDR3 is 16 amino acids. The CDR3 loop reads CASSKVYVFYNQPQHF. The CDR3 coding sequence is TGTGCCAGCAGCAAAGTGTATGTGTTCTACAATCAGCCCCAGCATTTT.